The TCR beta chain under discussion was sequenced for a study of T cells in Graves' hyperthyroidism and ophthalmopathy. Study-level points and caveats: Also found in blood were most expanded thyroid clonotypes above 0.001.

This clonotype was seen a few times. Antigen unknown. J was trimmed by 12 bases and V by 0 bases; bases with no gene match: 8. The germline V gene has CDR1 DFQATT and CDR2 SNEGSKA (reference sequence). The CDR3 sequence is 15 residues long. Researchers amplified the TCR beta CDR3 regions from RNA transcripts. Primed by the HTBI set, a first-round RT-PCR was run on the TCR CDR3. TCRdb re-analysed the multiplex PCR reads in MiXCR, keeping a single row per CDR3 protein. The sample carries approximately 330,000 distinct CDR3 sequences, about an eighth recorded once. For ophthalmopathy patients, the Clinical Activity Score was at least 3 and the NOSPECS grade at least 4; duration was under 3 months. It was uncontrolled infection, other autoimmune disease, pregnancy or lactation that excluded patients.

Sequencing was done on a sample of blood. This clonotype was obtained from a woman aged 40 to 50 with Graves' ophthalmopathy. This chain connects TRBV20-1 to TRBJ2-4, with 13 bases matching TRBD2. CDR3 region: CSARDLTSGGYDQYF. The DNA of the CDR3 is TGCAGTGCTAGAGATTTGACTAGCGGGGGGTATGATCAGTACTTC.